This T cell receptor (beta chain) was profiled in a study of shared clonotypes between healthy human individuals. Study as a whole: Donors consisted of two women and a few men between 18 and 49. Regarding the study as a whole: Only blood was sampled; tissue repertoires likely differ. A few donors had around 5.5% of their naive CD4 clonotypes in common.

A word on this clone: Antigen: not known.

The V gene lost 7 bases and the J gene lost 4 bases, with 10 bases spanning the gap. The length of the CDR3 is 12 residues. Germline-derived CDR1 and CDR2 are MDHEN and SYDVKM. Deep-level assay runs were performed. Some clones are missing from TCRdb's copy, which holds only in-frame ones; the method was immunoSEQ multiplex PCR. The table includes about 1,500,000 clones, roughly 97% detected once. The chain employs TRBV28 and TRBJ2-5, with D possibly matching TRBD2 (6 bases). Sequencing was done on a sample of naive CD4+ T cells sorted from blood. Subset denoted: CD45RA+ positively selected. This TCR was recovered from a man aged 25-45 years in good health. This chain's CDR3 is CASKAGRETQYF. The CDR3 DNA sequence: TGTGCCAGCAAGGCGGGAAGAGAGACCCAGTACTTC.